A single sample gave rise to the 8 T cell receptor beta chains below, sequenced in a study of blood T cell repertoires in COVID-19. The method was immunoSEQ multiplex PCR; TCRdb's version includes in-frame clones alone and lacks a portion of them. The repertoire consists of around 97,000 clones, with approximately 82% occurring once and the leading ten covering more than 9%. Sequences were obtained from peripheral blood. The source is a man in his 70s with acute or convalescent COVID-19.

The V call is TRBV12-3 or TRBV12-4, the J call TRBJ2-2; D not certain. The V gene lost 6 bases and the J gene lost 5 bases, with 10 bases spanning the gap. The CDR3 runs 13 residues. CDR3 sequence reads: CASRAQSTGELFF. CDR3 in DNA: TGTGCCAGCAGGGCACAATCGACCGGGGAGCTGTTTTTT.

The J gene is TRBJ2-7, the V gene TRBV24-1, with 13 bases matching TRBD2. The CDR3 contains 17 residues. The V segment lost 5 bases and the J segment 5 bases; nucleotides outside the gene matches: 11. CDR1 is KGHDR and CDR2 is SFDVKD in the germline V gene. The CDR3 here is CATSATSGRASSNEQYF. In DNA, the CDR3 is TGTGCCACCAGTGCTACTAGCGGGAGGGCCAGTTCGAACGAGCAGTACTTC.

By sample share, this clone is medium-sized. The J gene is TRBJ1-5, the V gene TRBV6-5; TRBD1 is a possible D gene (6 bases). Trimming pared 5 bases from V and 0 bases from J, leaving 11 bases between. The CDR3 has 15 residues. Germline assignment: CDR1 MNHEY and CDR2 SVGAGI. The CDR3 is CASSRQEYSNQPQHF. The CDR3 nucleotides read TGTGCCAGCAGTAGACAGGAGTATAGCAATCAGCCCCAGCATTTT.

This clone came up a few times. The chain has TRBV21-1 and TRBJ1-5; no DNA check was done on the table's D call, TRBD1. TRBV21-1 is a pseudogene. CDR3 length equals 16 residues. The CDR3 reads CASSKVRGTDNQPQHF. For the CDR3, the DNA is TGTGCCAGCAGCAAAGTAAGGGGTACGGACAATCAGCCCCAGCATTTT.

The J gene is TRBJ2-1, the V gene TRBV28; the match to TRBD2 covers 11 bases. The CDR3 has 15 residues. Germline CDR1 reads MDHEN; CDR2 reads SYDVKM. V dropped 6 bases and J dropped 4; count of bases not matched to a gene: 5. DNA for the CDR3: TGTGCCAGCAGCAGGACTAGCGGGCCATACAATGAGCAGTTCTTC. It encodes CASSRTSGPYNEQFF.

This clone was observed a few times. The V and J genes are TRBV19 and TRBJ1-3, with TRBD1 as a possible D gene (5 bases). The CDR3 is made up of 15 amino acids. Germline V gene sequence: CDR1 LNHDA, CDR2 SQIVND (reference sequence). Between the trimmed V and J ends, which lost 10 bases and 1 base, there was a span of 17 bases. CDR3 region: CATVPGGFSGNTIYF. CDR3 DNA: TGTGCCACCGTTCCTGGGGGGTTTTCTGGAAACACCATATATTTT.

The genes are TRBV5-1 and TRBJ2-2, with 7 nucleotides matching TRBD1. V lost 2 bases and J lost 2; bases outside the gene matches: 9. The CDR3 consists of 17 residues. Germline CDR1 and CDR2: SGHRS and YFSETQ. CDR3 loop: CASSLLIQGPNTGELFF. The CDR3, as DNA: TGCGCCAGCAGCTTATTAATACAGGGGCCCAACACCGGGGAGCTGTTTTTT.

The rearrangement uses TRBV29-1 and TRBJ1-2; weak D call: TRBD1 (6 bases). V was trimmed by 4 bases and J by 3 bases, leaving 12 bases between them. The V gene's germline CDR1 is SQVTM and CDR2 ANQGSEA. The CDR3 is 13 residues long. For the CDR3, the DNA is TGCAGCGTTGGAAGCGCAGGGGACTATGGCTACACCTTC. Encoded protein: CSVGSAGDYGYTF.